The rows below give T cell receptor beta chains drawn from one sample of a study of cytomegalovirus exposure and HLA in healthy donors. This table comes from immunoSEQ multiplex PCR, and its TCRdb copy is limited to in-frame clones, with some not included. The table has about 160,000 clones, roughly 79% seen once. Sequencing was done on a sample of PBMCs. The receptor set was obtained from a woman aged 50 to 65 in good health and CMV-seropositive. Both conserved end residues are part of each CDR3. Each record gives: D gene, V gene, J gene, clone size, CDR3 protein, CDR3 DNA. D genes are given only for firm matches. Expanded clones are given a class, and other clones once, few, many or no size at all.

TRBD1	TRBV5-1	TRBJ2-7	NA	CASSSTGTGTYEQYF	TGCGCCAGCAGCTCGACCGGGACAGGGACCTACGAGCAGTACTTC
NA	TRBV7-2	TRBJ2-3	NA	CASSLAGGPSDTQYF	TGTGCCAGCAGCTTAGCGGGGGGGCCATCAGATACGCAGTATTTT
TRBD2	TRBV2	TRBJ2-1	NA	CASRSRLAGSYNEQFF	TGTGCCAGCAGATCCAGACTAGCGGGGTCGTACAATGAGCAGTTCTTC
NA	TRBV28	TRBJ1-2	NA	CAHRGGYGYTF	TGTGCCCACCGGGGTGGCTATGGCTACACCTTC
NA	TRBV11-2	TRBJ2-7	NA	CASSGTYEQYF	TGTGCCAGCTCAGGGACCTACGAGCAGTACTTC
TRBD1	TRBV28	TRBJ1-1	NA	CASSLDRVNTEAFF	TGTGCCAGCAGTCTTGACAGGGTGAACACTGAAGCTTTCTTT
TRBD2	TRBV13	TRBJ2-7	NA	CASSTSSGDSYEQYF	TGTGCCAGCTCCACTTCGAGCGGGGACTCCTACGAGCAGTACTTC
NA	TRBV4-1	TRBJ1-6	NA	CASSQGAARSIRNSPLHF	TGCGCCAGCAGCCAAGGTGCGGCACGGTCGATTCGCAATTCACCCCTCCACTTT
NA	TRBV27	TRBJ2-1	NA	CTSSLAEGSKNNEQFF	TGTACCAGCAGTTTAGCGGAAGGGAGTAAAAACAATGAGCAGTTCTTC
NA	TRBV5-4	TRBJ1-2	NA	CASSPTGKPNYGYTF	TGTGCCAGCAGTCCAACAGGGAAACCTAACTATGGCTACACCTTC
TRBD2	TRBV10-1	TRBJ2-1	NA	CASSPSSGGAGNEQFF	TGCGCCAGCAGCCCATCTAGCGGGGGGGCCGGGAATGAGCAGTTCTTC
NA	TRBV15	TRBJ2-1	NA	CATMSGSSYNEQFF	TGTGCCACCATGTCGGGAAGCTCCTACAATGAGCAGTTCTTC
NA	TRBV2	TRBJ2-2	NA	CASQALTNTGELFF	TGTGCCAGCCAGGCGTTGACGAACACCGGGGAGCTGTTTTTT
TRBD1	TRBV2	TRBJ1-6	NA	CASSTSQGRDSPLHF	TGTGCCAGCAGTACATCACAGGGGAGAGATTCACCCCTCCACTTT
TRBD2	TRBV27	TRBJ2-5	NA	CASSFSRGGQETQYF	TGTGCCAGCAGTTTTTCTCGGGGGGGCCAAGAGACCCAGTACTTC
NA	TRBV6-5	TRBJ1-1	NA	CASIGGAMAEAFF	TGTGCCAGCATTGGTGGGGCGATGGCTGAAGCTTTCTTT
TRBD1	TRBV9	TRBJ1-4	NA	CASSVGGQGDEKLFF	TGTGCCAGCAGCGTAGGGGGACAGGGGGATGAAAAACTGTTTTTT
TRBD1	TRBV10-1	TRBJ2-1	NA	CASSESRGRTYEQFF	TGCGCCAGCAGTGAGTCCAGGGGGCGTACCTATGAGCAGTTCTTC
NA	TRBV4-3	TRBJ1-4	few	CASSQDRATNEKLFF	TGCGCCAGCAGCCAAGACCGAGCAACTAATGAAAAACTGTTTTTT
TRBD1	TRBV4-1	TRBJ2-7	NA	CASSQGRVTGVEQYF	TGCGCCAGCAGCCAAGGGAGGGTGACAGGGGTCGAGCAGTACTTC
TRBD1	TRBV7-8	TRBJ1-5	NA	CASSRGQGALGQAQHF	TGTGCCAGCAGCCGGGGGCAGGGGGCGTTAGGGCAGGCCCAGCATTTT
NA	TRBV7-2	TRBJ2-1	once	CASSLYPGLSYNEQFF	TGTGCCAGCAGCTTATACCCAGGACTCTCCTACAATGAGCAGTTCTTC
NA	TRBV14	TRBJ1-1	NA	CASSQGGMDTEAFF	TGTGCCAGCAGCCAAGGGGGCATGGACACTGAAGCTTTCTTT
NA	TRBV28	TRBJ2-5	NA	CASSLGQGKRETQYF	TGTGCCAGCAGTTTAGGGCAGGGGAAACGAGAGACCCAGTACTTC
NA	TRBV6-1	TRBJ2-4	NA	CASSDLTGSLAKNIQYF	TGTGCCAGCAGTGATCTAACGGGATCACTAGCCAAAAACATTCAGTACTTC
TRBD1	TRBV19	TRBJ1-6	NA	CASSTEDRGLTSPLHF	TGTGCCAGTAGTACCGAGGACAGGGGGCTAACCTCACCCCTCCACTTT
TRBD1	TRBV2	TRBJ2-3	NA	CASVPGQPLGTDTQYF	TGTGCCAGCGTACCGGGACAGCCTCTGGGCACAGATACGCAGTATTTT
NA	TRBV5-4	TRBJ1-3	NA	CASSLGQSSGNTIYF	TGTGCCAGCAGCCTCGGACAGAGCTCTGGAAACACCATATATTTT
NA	TRBV27	TRBJ2-3	NA	CASKLRGGGTDTQYF	TGTGCCAGCAAATTACGAGGGGGAGGCACAGATACGCAGTATTTT
NA	TRBV28	TRBJ1-5	NA	CASSLFRGEMDQPQHF	TGTGCCAGCAGTTTATTTAGGGGCGAGATGGATCAGCCCCAGCATTTT
TRBD1	TRBV7-9	TRBJ1-4	NA	CASTQGVPNEKLFF	TGTGCCAGCACCCAGGGGGTACCTAATGAAAAACTGTTTTTT
TRBD2	TRBV2	TRBJ2-7	NA	CASSGGGLTYEQYF	TGTGCCAGCAGTGGCGGGGGGCTCACCTACGAGCAGTACTTC
NA	TRBV13	TRBJ1-5	NA	CASSSLNQPQHF	TGTGCCAGCAGCTCCCTCAATCAGCCCCAGCATTTT
NA	TRBV7-9	TRBJ2-1	NA	CASSSPRRLSVAPHYEQFF	TGTGCCAGCAGCTCCCCACGGAGGCTGAGCGTTGCCCCCCATTATGAGCAGTTCTTC
NA	TRBV2	TRBJ2-1	NA	CASMTGYYNEQFF	TGTGCCAGCATGACAGGATACTACAATGAGCAGTTCTTC
NA	TRBV5-1	TRBJ2-1	NA	CATGGGGAHNEQFF	TGCGCCACCGGGGGAGGGGGGGCCCACAATGAGCAGTTCTTC
TRBD1	TRBV7-9	TRBJ1-5	NA	CASSLQGDYNQPQHF	TGTGCCAGCAGTCTACAGGGGGACTACAATCAGCCCCAGCATTTT
TRBD1	TRBV7-2	TRBJ1-2	NA	CASSQGQGFDGYTF	TGTGCCAGCAGCCAGGGACAGGGGTTCGATGGCTACACCTTC
NA	TRBV27	TRBJ2-7	NA	CASSFTVSYEQYF	TGTGCCAGCAGTTTTACGGTCTCCTACGAGCAGTACTTC
NA	TRBV6-5	TRBJ1-1	few	CASSYSLGGWTTEAFF	TGTGCCAGCAGTTACTCATTAGGGGGATGGACGACTGAAGCTTTCTTT
TRBD2	TRBV10-3	TRBJ2-1	NA	CAISDVAGGENEQFF	TGTGCCATCAGTGATGTGGCGGGAGGCGAGAATGAGCAGTTCTTC
TRBD1	TRBV6-5	TRBJ1-4	NA	CASGTGLGEKLFF	TGTGCCAGCGGGACAGGGCTGGGTGAAAAACTGTTTTTT
NA	TRBV9	TRBJ2-2	NA	CASTLDPTGELFF	TGTGCCAGCACCCTAGATCCCACCGGGGAGCTGTTTTTT
NA	TRBV4-3	TRBJ1-4	few	CASRPGVGYEKLFF	TGCGCCAGCAGGCCCGGAGTTGGGTATGAAAAACTGTTTTTT
NA	TRBV19	TRBJ1-2	NA	CASSLGSTNYGYTF	TGTGCCAGTAGCCTCGGGAGTACCAACTATGGCTACACCTTC
TRBD1	TRBV4-2	TRBJ2-2	NA	CASSQETGGGTGELFF	TGTGCCAGCAGCCAAGAAACAGGGGGAGGAACCGGGGAGCTGTTTTTT
TRBD2	TRBV4-1	TRBJ2-7	NA	CASSRMSGIYEQYF	TGCGCCAGCAGCCGCATGAGCGGGATCTACGAGCAGTACTTC
NA	TRBV7-2	TRBJ2-3	NA	CASSPGTDTQYF	TGTGCCAGCAGCCCAGGCACAGATACGCAGTATTTT
NA	TRBV7-2	TRBJ2-7	NA	CASSFSQLQTYEQYF	TGTGCCAGCAGCTTCTCACAGCTCCAGACCTACGAGCAGTACTTC
NA	TRBV5-1	TRBJ1-1	few	CASSFGGDRTEAFF	TGCGCCAGCAGCTTCGGAGGGGATAGGACTGAAGCTTTCTTT
NA	TRBV5-8	TRBJ2-7	NA	CASSLPGTYEQYF	TGTGCCAGCAGCTTGCCAGGGACCTACGAGCAGTACTTC
NA	TRBV4-1	TRBJ1-5	NA	CASSTREGAQPQHF	TGCGCCAGCAGTACCAGGGAAGGGGCTCAGCCCCAGCATTTT